This is a list of T cell receptor beta chains from one sample in a study of post-analysis software for immune sequencing data. TCRdb reprocessed the PCR reads via MiXCR and lists one record per CDR3 protein. The table shows around 710,000 distinct CDR3 sequences, with around 46% occurring only once. Input material: blood. Receptors were obtained from a girl between 5 and 17 years old with multiple sclerosis. The CDR3 runs from the conserved cysteine through the conserved F or W. Size values are once, few and many counts, or a class for expanded clones, and some rows have none.

clone size	V gene	J gene	CDR3 protein
.	TRBV29-1	TRBJ2-3	CSLLWTDTQYF
few	TRBV20-1	TRBJ2-3	CSAPLGLGQMKIDTQYF
few	TRBV29-1	TRBJ2-7	CSVRGGTDSTYEQYF
.	TRBV28	TRBJ2-1	CASSPQTGTGGDVGNEQFF
.	TRBV12-3/TRBV12-4	TRBJ2-3	CASSLVDGRTDTQYF
.	TRBV7-2	TRBJ2-4	CASSLARLAGSQGEQYF
.	TRBV12-3/TRBV12-4	TRBJ2-5	CASRGDYPRTVQYF
.	TRBV7-2	.	CASRAASGTEYEQYF
.	TRBV4-2	TRBJ2-1	CAGSQVGYNEQFF
.	TRBV20-1	.	CSASQGGRDEQYF
once	TRBV5-4	TRBJ2-2	CASSHAGLAGSNTGELFF
.	TRBV7-2	TRBJ2-1	CASSLDGDRIYNEQFF
once	TRBV7-2	TRBJ2-3	CASSLVGTPGGTDTQYF
.	TRBV4-1	TRBJ2-7	CASSQDGNSGLAVEQYF